This paragraph covers one T cell receptor beta chain sequence. This receptor's antigen is unknown. No base quality values were provided; no much bigger clone lies one nucleotide off. Reading from cysteine to phenylalanine, the CDR3 counts 13 amino acids. The only DNA kept is the CDR3, 39 bases in frame from the first base. V and J are trimmed by 2 bases and 18 bases, and the gene matches miss 6 bases of the junction. CDR1 and CDR2 are drawn from the germline V gene: MGHDK, SYGVNS. This record comes from a study of chronic HIV infection and antiretroviral therapy (dated by TCRdb to 2015 to 2017). Library construction relied on 5' RACE. Sequencing was performed on an Illumina MiSeq. The public reads were reprocessed in TCRdb via fastp at Q25 and MiXCR, keeping in-frame beta chains. All rows with the same CDR3 protein become a single entry with the most common DNA and genes. This sample is represented by roughly 50,000 distinct CDR3 sequences; about 19% of them were singletons. The ten biggest clones cover approximately 3% of the sample.

Sequences were obtained from peripheral blood. This TCR derives from an adult who had HIV and had not received antiretroviral therapy, or was an uninfected healthy control (not recorded which). Recombination linked TRBV25-1 to TRBJ1-6; TRBD1 fits 11 bases in the junction. CDR3 protein: CASSELGTGGTHF. The DNA sequence follows: TGTGCCAGCAGTGAACTGGGGACAGGGGGAACCCACTTT.